This T cell receptor beta chain was profiled in a study of T-cell memory formation after mild COVID-19. General study results and limits: That cross-reactive memory joined was suggested by some responding clones appearing in pre-infection memory.

5'RACE primed at constant segments yielded TCR alpha and TCR beta cDNA libraries bearing sample barcodes and UMIs. TCRdb reprocessed the 5' RACE reads with MiXCR, giving one entry per CDR3 protein. The profile shows about 160,000 distinct CDR3 sequences, roughly 31% of them singletons. Of note for this clonotype: As yet, its antigen is unknown.

With 3 bases clipped from V and 2 bases from J, the junction kept 3 bases outside the gene matches. The CDR3 extends over 14 amino acids. The TCR was taken from an adult woman who had mild COVID-19 (a few samples of this study predate the infection). Cell type and time point are not known. The V gene is TRBV12-3 or TRBV12-4, the J gene TRBJ1-1; 7 positions match TRBD1. Sequencing was performed on PBMCs or a T cell subset sorted from them (not recorded which). The CDR3 loop reads CASSFDRVNTEAFF. CDR3 DNA: TGTGCCAGCAGTTTCGACAGGGTAAACACTGAAGCTTTCTTT.